The clone carrying this TCR beta chain has a handful of counts. The antigen is unknown. The germline CDR1 and CDR2 sequences are SGHRS and YFSETQ. J was trimmed by 5 bases and V by 4 bases; bases with no gene match: 7. This CDR3 spans 15 amino acids. The record originates from a study of OX40 agonist ivuxolimab in advanced cancers. In the study overall: As their treatment, patients were administered ivuxolimab, an agonistic anti-OX40 (CD134) antibody.

Notes on the study in general: CD8+ T cells were the subset that, on average, had more expanded clones than CD4+. At 0.1 to 3.0 mg/kg and by week 6, clonal expansion occurred in CD4+ and CD8+ blood T cells.

Produced via immunoSEQ multiplex PCR; TCRdb's table is partial and in-frame only. The repertoire holds 65,000 to 85,000 clones, 70% to 90% seen once, with 2% to 3% in the top ten. The origin of this receptor is an adult with an advanced solid tumor such as melanoma, head and neck, liver or kidney cancer. The rearrangement uses TRBV5-1 and TRBJ1-4; TRBD1 matches 8 bases. This sample comprised CD4+ or CD8+ T cells sorted from blood, obtained in a trial of the OX40 agonist ivuxolimab. CDR3 in DNA: TGCGCCAGCAGCAAAGCAGGGGGCGAGAATGAAAAACTGTTTTTT. Encoded protein: CASSKAGGENEKLFF.